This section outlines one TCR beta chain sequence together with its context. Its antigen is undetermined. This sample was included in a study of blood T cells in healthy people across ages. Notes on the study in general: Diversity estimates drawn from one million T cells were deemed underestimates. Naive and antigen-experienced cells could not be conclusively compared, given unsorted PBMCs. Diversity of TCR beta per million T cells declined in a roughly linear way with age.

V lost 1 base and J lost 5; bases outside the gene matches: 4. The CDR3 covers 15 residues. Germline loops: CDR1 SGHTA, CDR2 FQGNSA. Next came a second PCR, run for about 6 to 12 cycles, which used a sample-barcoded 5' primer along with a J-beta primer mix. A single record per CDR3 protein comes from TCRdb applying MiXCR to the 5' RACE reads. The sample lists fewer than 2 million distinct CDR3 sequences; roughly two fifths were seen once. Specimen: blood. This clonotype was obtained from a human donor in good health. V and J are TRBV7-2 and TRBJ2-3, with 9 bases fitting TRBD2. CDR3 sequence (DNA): TGTGCCAGCAGCTTAGTGCGCGGGGGGGGAGATACGCAGTATTTT. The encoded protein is CASSLVRGGGDTQYF. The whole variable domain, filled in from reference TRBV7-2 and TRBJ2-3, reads GAGVSQSPSNKVTEKGKDVELRCDPISGHTALYWYRQSLGQGLEFLIYFQGNSAPDKSGLPSDRFSAERTGGSVSTLTIQRTQQEDSAVYLCASSLVRGGGDTQYFGPGTRLTVL.